Below are 21 T cell receptor beta chains sequenced from a single sample in a study of early T cells in non-severe SARS-CoV-2 infection (TCRdb year 2021). Libraries were made using 5' RACE. Reads for this sample came from a NextSeq 500. TCRdb reanalyzed the raw reads on its own, using fastp at Q25 for trimming and MiXCR for clone calling, and kept in-frame beta chains. Each CDR3 protein gets just one entry, which takes the most common genes and DNA from the rows behind it. The sample table shows tens of thousands of distinct CDR3 sequences, and approximately 13% are seen once. The ten most abundant clones make up about 7.7% of the sample. Material: whole blood. The receptors shown here come from an adult who was a healthcare worker with PCR-confirmed SARS-CoV-2 infection or an uninfected control (not recorded which).

The gene calls are TRBV20-1 and TRBJ1-5; 7 nucleotides line up with TRBD1. The ends lost 5 bases at V and 1 base at J; junction bases unmatched: 8. Germline CDR1 DFQATT, CDR2 SNEGSKA (reference sequence). CDR3 length: 15 residues. The CDR3 DNA reads TGCAGTGCTGTTAGACAGGGTAGAAGCAATCAGCCCCAGCATTTT. It codes for CSAVRQGRSNQPQHF.

The genes are TRBV2 and TRBJ1-2, with D perhaps TRBD1 (6 bases). This CDR3 is built from 15 residues. Trimming cost V 1 base and J 2 bases, with 11 bases left between them. The germline V gene has CDR1 SNHLY and CDR2 FYNNEI. The CDR3 sequence is CASSEGGRGNYGYTF. DNA for the CDR3: TGTGCCAGCAGTGAAGGTGGCAGGGGAAACTATGGCTACACCTTC.

In its sample, this clonotype was seen many times. The chain carries TRBV18 and TRBJ2-2; the D is unclear. Germline CDR1 and CDR2: KGHSH and LQKENI. The CDR3 consists of 13 residues. Trimming stripped 3 bases from V and 3 bases from J, with 5 bases between. The CDR3 region is CASSPTDTGELFF. The CDR3 coding sequence is TGTGCCAGCTCACCGACTGACACCGGGGAGCTGTTTTTT.

The rearrangement joins TRBV11-2 to TRBJ1-3; D is uncertain. Germline CDR1 reads SGHAT; CDR2 reads FQNNGV. CDR3 length: 15 amino acids. The V gene lost 4 bases and the J gene lost 0 bases, with 10 bases spanning the gap. The CDR3 here is CASSYNFGSGNTIYF. The CDR3 DNA sequence: TGTGCCAGCAGCTACAACTTCGGCTCTGGAAACACCATATATTTT.

This clonotype was recorded at least ten times. The chain joins TRBV7-9 to TRBJ2-7, with 7 bases matching TRBD1. The germline V gene encodes CDR1 SEHNR and CDR2 FQNEAQ (reference sequence). CDR3 length: 13 amino acids. Unmatched junction bases numbered 1, after V lost 5 bases and J lost 0 bases. The CDR3: CASSRDSSYEQYF. The CDR3 DNA reads as TGTGCCAGCAGCCGGGACAGCTCCTACGAGCAGTACTTC.

The V and J genes are TRBV6-2 or TRBV6-3 and TRBJ2-3, with D perhaps matching TRBD2 (6 bases). Between the trimmed V and J ends, which lost 2 bases and 0 bases, there was a span of 12 bases. Germline assignment: CDR1 MNHEY and CDR2 SVGEGT. This CDR3 has 16 amino acids. CDR3 in amino acids: CASSYGAGWSTDTQYF. CDR3 in DNA: TGTGCCAGCAGTTACGGCGCGGGGTGGAGCACAGATACGCAGTATTTT.

The rearrangement uses TRBV28 and TRBJ1-2; D remains ambiguous. V lost 3 bases, J lost 5 bases, and 13 bases lay in between. The CDR3 is 14 amino acids. The germline CDR1 and CDR2 sequences are MDHEN and SYDVKM. As DNA, the CDR3 is TGTGCCAGCAGTTTTCGGACTTCGCATTATGGCTACACCTTC. Protein: CASSFRTSHYGYTF.

This clonotype occurred many times. V is TRBV6-2 or TRBV6-3 and J is TRBJ1-5; 7 bases align to TRBD1. There are 12 residues in the CDR3. The V segment lost 7 bases and the J segment 7 bases; nucleotides outside the gene matches: 4. In germline, CDR1 is MNHEY, CDR2 SVGEGT. CDR3 loop: CASTLRGQPQHF. CDR3 sequence (DNA): TGTGCCAGCACCCTCAGGGGGCAGCCCCAGCATTTT.

This clonotype has more than one count but fewer than ten. The chain employs TRBV4-2 and TRBJ2-7; 7 bases fit TRBD1. From germline, CDR1 is LGHNA and CDR2 YNFKEQ. The CDR3 extends over 15 amino acids. After removal of 1 base from V and 1 base from J, the junction contained 4 bases not matched to a gene. The chain's CDR3 is CASSQAPGQSYEQYF. The CDR3 nucleotides read TGTGCCAGCAGCCAAGCCCCGGGACAGTCCTACGAGCAGTACTTC.

This chain joins TRBV3-1 and TRBJ2-7; D remains unclear. The CDR3 sequence is 12 residues long. V was pared by 2 bases and J by 3 bases, with 5 bases between. Germline CDR1 reads LGHDT; CDR2 reads YNNKEL (reference sequence). CDR3 sequence (DNA): TGTGCCAGCAGCCAACTAGACTACGAGCAGTACTTC. Translation gives CASSQLDYEQYF.

This clonotype occurred many times. The rearrangement joins TRBV28 to TRBJ1-2; D call uncertain. This CDR3 region has 13 residues. Trimming pared 5 bases from V and 7 bases from J, leaving 14 bases between. Germline CDR1 MDHEN, CDR2 SYDVKM. The CDR3 DNA reads as TGTGCCAGCAGTATTAGTCTAGGAGTTGGCTACACCTTC. Its protein is CASSISLGVGYTF.

A few counts support this clonotype. The chain carries TRBV28 and TRBJ1-5; TRBD1 aligns across 8 bases. The V gene's germline CDR1 is MDHEN and CDR2 SYDVKM. Unmatched junction bases numbered 5, after V lost 10 bases and J lost 0 bases. This CDR3 contains 14 residues. The CDR3 region has the DNA TGTGCCACCAGACAGGGGTTTAGCAATCAGCCCCAGCATTTT. Translated, it gives CATRQGFSNQPQHF.

This clonotype was detected ten times or more. The rearrangement links TRBV13 to TRBJ2-3; D ambiguous. V was cut by 0 bases and J by 4 bases, with 8 bases left in between. The CDR3 covers 14 residues. From germline, CDR1 is PRHDT and CDR2 FYEKMQ (reference sequence). CDR3 in amino acids: CASSLGSRADTQYF. The CDR3 region has the DNA TGTGCCAGCAGCTTAGGGTCTAGAGCAGATACGCAGTATTTT.

The chain couples TRBV28 to TRBJ2-7; 7 nucleotides line up with TRBD1. CDR3 size: 11 residues. J lost 5 bases, V lost 8 bases, and 3 bases had no gene match. Germline V lookup: CDR1 MDHEN, CDR2 SYDVKM. The CDR3 reads CASQTGNEQYF. CDR3 DNA: TGTGCCAGCCAGACAGGGAACGAGCAGTACTTC.

This clonotype has only a few counts. This chain uses TRBV4-2 with TRBJ2-7, with no clear D. Germline loops: CDR1 LGHNA, CDR2 YNFKEQ. V was clipped by 0 bases and J by 2 bases, with 5 bases between them. CDR3 length: 13 amino acids. CDR3 sequence: CASSQEPTYEQYF. In DNA, the CDR3 is TGTGCCAGCAGCCAAGAGCCGACCTACGAGCAGTACTTC.

This clonotype was counted between two and nine times. This chain joins TRBV7-9 and TRBJ2-7, with a weak D call TRBD2 (5 bases). Deletions cut 4 bases from V and 2 bases from J, with 15 bases between. This CDR3 spans 15 amino acids. In germline, CDR1 is SEHNR, CDR2 FQNEAQ (reference sequence). CDR3 protein: CASSSPWAGAYEQYF. The DNA of the CDR3 is TGTGCCAGCAGCTCCCCCTGGGCGGGCGCCTACGAGCAGTACTTC.

The chain employs TRBV12-3 or TRBV12-4 and TRBJ2-1; TRBD2 aligns across 10 bases. The CDR3 extends over 17 amino acids. V shed 2 bases and J 0 bases; nucleotides not matched to a gene: 4. This chain's CDR3 is CASSLRASGSSYNEQFF. The CDR3 DNA reads TGTGCCAGCAGTTTAAGGGCTAGCGGGAGCTCCTACAATGAGCAGTTCTTC.

This clonotype was detected a few times. V usage is TRBV7-9 and J usage is TRBJ1-1, with D perhaps TRBD1 (5 bases). V lost 1 base, J lost 5 bases, and 14 bases lay in between. This CDR3 is 15 amino acids long. The germline V gene has CDR1 SEHNR and CDR2 FQNEAQ (reference sequence). The CDR3 DNA reads TGTGCCAGCAGCTTAGTTCCGGGGGTGACTACTGAAGCTTTCTTT. This encodes CASSLVPGVTTEAFF.

The J gene is TRBJ1-2, the V gene TRBV6-5; maybe TRBD1 (5 bases). V was cut by 7 bases and J by 3 bases, with 27 bases left in between. The CDR3 consists of 18 residues. Germline lookup yields CDR1 MNHEY and CDR2 SVGAGI. CDR3 nucleotide sequence: TGTGCCAGCATACCCCTCTTATCGGGAGGGGAAAGATACTATGGCTACACCTTC. Protein: CASIPLLSGGERYYGYTF.

V and J are TRBV7-3 and TRBJ2-7, with TRBD1 matching 10 bases. With V trimmed by 5 bases and J by 4 bases, 8 bases remained unmatched. Per the germline V gene, CDR1 is SGHTA and CDR2 is FQGTGA. The CDR3 extends over 15 amino acids. The CDR3 coding sequence is TGTGCCAGCAGCCAGGGTGGGACAGGGGTGTACGAGCAGTACTTC. Translated: CASSQGGTGVYEQYF.

This clonotype showed up many times. V and J are TRBV5-1 and TRBJ2-1, with 10 nucleotides matching TRBD1. This CDR3 has 21 residues. Germline trimming cut 1 base from V and 8 bases from J; bases unmatched to any gene: 24. CDR1 and CDR2 (germline): SGHRS, YFSETQ. This CDR3 is CASSLWTGGWTDTMSDDEQFF. The CDR3 DNA sequence: TGCGCCAGCAGCTTGTGGACAGGGGGGTGGACAGATACGATGTCGGACGATGAGCAGTTCTTC.